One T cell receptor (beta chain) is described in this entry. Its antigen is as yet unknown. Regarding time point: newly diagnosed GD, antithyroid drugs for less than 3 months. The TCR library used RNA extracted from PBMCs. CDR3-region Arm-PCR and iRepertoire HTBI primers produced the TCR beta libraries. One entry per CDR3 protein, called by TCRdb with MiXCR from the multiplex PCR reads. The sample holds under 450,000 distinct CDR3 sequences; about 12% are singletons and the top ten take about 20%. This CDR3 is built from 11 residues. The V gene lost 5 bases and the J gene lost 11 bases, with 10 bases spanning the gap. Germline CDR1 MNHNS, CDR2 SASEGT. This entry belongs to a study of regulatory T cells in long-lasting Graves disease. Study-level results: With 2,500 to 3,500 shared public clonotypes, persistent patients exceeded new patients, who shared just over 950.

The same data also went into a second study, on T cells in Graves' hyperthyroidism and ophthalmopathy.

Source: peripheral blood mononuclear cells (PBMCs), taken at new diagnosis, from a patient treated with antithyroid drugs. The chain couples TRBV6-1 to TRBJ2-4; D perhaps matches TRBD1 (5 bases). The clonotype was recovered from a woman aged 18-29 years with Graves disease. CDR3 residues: CASSRKGVQYF. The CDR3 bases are TGTGCCAGCAGTCGCAAAGGGGTTCAGTACTTC.